Listed below are T cell receptor beta chains from one sample, sequenced in a study of PD-L1 blockade in urothelial cancer. This table comes from immunoSEQ multiplex PCR, and its TCRdb copy is limited to in-frame clones, with some not included. The sample carries approximately 55,000 clones, around 83% recorded once. The sample consisted of PBMCs, taken around atezolizumab (anti-PD-L1) treatment. The origin of the receptors is a man in his fifties or sixties with urothelial cancer. Each CDR3 is given with its conserved first and last residue. Fields, in order: clone size, J gene, V gene, D gene, CDR3 protein, CDR3 DNA. The D gene is left open where the match is weak. The listing skips clone size in some rows; elsewhere it reads once, few, many or a size class.

abundance: -
j_gene: TRBJ2-7
v_gene: TRBV7-2
d_gene: -
CDR3aa: CASSLRAGQGGNEQYF
CDR3nt: TGTGCCAGCAGCTTAAGGGCCGGCCAGGGGGGCAACGAGCAGTACTTC

abundance: -
j_gene: TRBJ2-7
v_gene: TRBV30
d_gene: TRBD2
CDR3aa: CAWKSGGGFSYEQYF
CDR3nt: TGTGCCTGGAAATCGGGGGGGGGATTTTCCTACGAGCAGTACTTC

abundance: -
j_gene: TRBJ1-2
v_gene: TRBV9
d_gene: -
CDR3aa: CASSATGSAGYTF
CDR3nt: TGTGCCAGCAGCGCAACAGGGAGCGCTGGCTACACCTTC

abundance: -
j_gene: TRBJ2-1
v_gene: TRBV5-1
d_gene: TRBD1
CDR3aa: CASSLIGQVWNEQFF
CDR3nt: TGCGCCAGCAGCCTCATCGGACAGGTCTGGAATGAGCAGTTCTTC

abundance: once
j_gene: TRBJ2-3
v_gene: TRBV5-4
d_gene: -
CDR3aa: CASSLAGGSTDTQYF
CDR3nt: TGTGCCAGCAGCTTGGCCGGGGGTTCTACCGATACGCAGTATTTT

abundance: -
j_gene: TRBJ2-1
v_gene: TRBV2
d_gene: TRBD2
CDR3aa: CASSEAAGVNYNEQFF
CDR3nt: TGTGCCAGCAGTGAAGCTGCGGGAGTAAACTACAATGAGCAGTTCTTC

abundance: -
j_gene: TRBJ2-4
v_gene: TRBV25-1
d_gene: -
CDR3aa: CASSESPIGSQAKNIQYF
CDR3nt: TGTGCCAGCAGTGAATCCCCCATCGGGAGCCAAGCCAAAAACATTCAGTACTTC

abundance: -
j_gene: TRBJ2-3
v_gene: TRBV5-1
d_gene: TRBD2
CDR3aa: CASGLAGGQTDTQYF
CDR3nt: TGCGCCAGCGGTTTAGCGGGGGGGCAGACAGATACGCAGTATTTT

abundance: -
j_gene: TRBJ2-1
v_gene: TRBV7-8
d_gene: TRBD1
CDR3aa: CASRTGALGGNEQFF
CDR3nt: TGTGCCAGCAGAACAGGGGCCCTAGGAGGCAATGAGCAGTTCTTC

abundance: few
j_gene: TRBJ2-5
v_gene: TRBV9
d_gene: -
CDR3aa: CASSVAGVETQYF
CDR3nt: TGTGCCAGCAGCGTAGCCGGGGTGGAGACCCAGTACTTC

abundance: -
j_gene: TRBJ1-2
v_gene: TRBV7-2
d_gene: -
CDR3aa: CASSLGQGNYGYTF
CDR3nt: TGTGCCAGCAGCTTAGGGCAGGGTAACTATGGCTACACCTTC

abundance: -
j_gene: TRBJ2-1
v_gene: TRBV10-2
d_gene: TRBD2
CDR3aa: CASRTTSGTFNEQFF
CDR3nt: TGCGCCAGCAGAACAACTAGCGGGACCTTCAATGAGCAGTTCTTC

abundance: -
j_gene: TRBJ2-2
v_gene: TRBV30
d_gene: TRBD1
CDR3aa: CAWSQGAGELFF
CDR3nt: TGTGCCTGGAGCCAGGGGGCCGGGGAGCTGTTTTTT

abundance: -
j_gene: TRBJ1-1
v_gene: TRBV5-1
d_gene: -
CDR3aa: CASSLAKKRGVGTEAFF
CDR3nt: TGCGCCAGCAGCTTGGCCAAAAAGCGGGGCGTAGGCACTGAAGCTTTCTTT

abundance: -
j_gene: TRBJ1-1
v_gene: TRBV2
d_gene: -
CDR3aa: CASRVYSSEAFF
CDR3nt: TGTGCCAGCAGAGTTTACAGCTCTGAAGCTTTCTTT